The source of this TCR beta chain is a study of T cell responses to AZD1222 COVID-19 vaccine. Findings and caveats of the study: CD4 TCRs linked to vaccination spanned spike, dominating at 160-218 and 743-854. Within unmutated variant regions lay the reported targets of nearly half of spike-specific TCRs.

Clones were sequenced by immunoSEQ multiplex PCR, and TCRdb holds only the in-frame ones, with some missing. The sample yields about 120,000 clones, about nine tenths seen once. The CDR3 length is 15 residues. Trimming stripped 3 bases from V and 6 bases from J, with 14 bases between. The V gene's germline CDR1 is LNHDA and CDR2 SQIVND (reference sequence). This clone was observed a handful of times. Antigen specificity is unknown. The chain couples TRBV19 to TRBJ1-4, with D tentatively TRBD1 (5 bases). This specimen consisted of peripheral blood, obtained 28 days after the second dose of the MenACWY control vaccine. The sequence was collected from an adult who received the MenACWY meningococcal vaccine as a control. The chain's CDR3 is CASSMTSMGDEKLFF. The DNA for the CDR3 is TGTGCCAGTAGTATGACCTCCATGGGGGATGAAAAACTGTTTTTT.